Each of the 29 T cell receptor beta chains below was sequenced from the same sample in a study of T-cell reconstitution after alpha-beta-depleted transplantation in children. Unique molecular identifiers tagged the TCRbeta library. From the PCR reads, TCRdb called clonotypes with MiXCR, one entry per CDR3 protein. The data hold hundreds of thousands of distinct CDR3 sequences, with roughly 8% observed a single time. The source material was PBMCs, mostly from graft donor cells, sampled 180 days after TCRalphabeta/CD19-depleted stem cell transplant. These receptors all come from a male patient younger than 18 who had a stem cell transplant for acute lymphoblastic leukemia, so the T cells may come from the graft donor.

In this sample, this clonotype turned up many times. The rearrangement uses TRBV4-2 and TRBJ2-5, with D uncertain. CDR1 is LGHNA, CDR2 YNFKEQ, per germline. This CDR3 has 12 residues. The germline V and J ends were trimmed by 0 bases and 7 bases, with 6 bases remaining between them. This CDR3 is CASSQDYGTQYF. The CDR3 DNA sequence: TGTGCCAGCAGCCAAGATTATGGGACCCAGTACTTC.

The table lists this clonotype with many counts. V is TRBV20-1 and J is TRBJ2-5; D remains unclear. Germline V gene lookup returns CDR1 DFQATT and CDR2 SNEGSKA (reference sequence). This CDR3 has 8 residues. In DNA, the CDR3 is TGCAGCCCCCAAACCCAGTACTTC. This gives the protein CSPQTQYF.

This clonotype was counted at least ten times. The gene calls are TRBV4-3 and TRBJ2-7; D remains ambiguous. The CDR3 runs 13 residues. Germline CDR1 LGHNA, CDR2 YSLEER. V gave up 0 bases and J gave up 5 bases, with 8 bases separating them. The CDR3 coding sequence is TGCGCCAGCAGCCAAGATCCAGGAAACGAGCAGTACTTC. It specifies CASSQDPGNEQYF.

This clonotype was seen ten or more times. Written as DNA, the CDR3 is TGCAGTGCTTCTACCGGGACTAGCGTCGTCTACGAGCAGTACTTC. This encodes CSASTGTSVVYEQYF. The chain uses TRBV20-1 and TRBJ2-7, with 10 bases aligning to TRBD2. After removal of 5 bases from V and 3 bases from J, the junction contained 10 bases not matched to a gene. Germline V CDR1 and CDR2: DFQATT, SNEGSKA (reference sequence). The CDR3 consists of 15 residues.

Note on this clonotype: The junction departs from the called germline gene at one end, perhaps through a read error. The V and J genes are TRBV27 and TRBJ2-6; tentatively, D is TRBD1 or TRBD2 (5 bases each). Germline V lookup: CDR1 MNHEY, CDR2 SMNVEV (reference sequence). The CDR3 has 13 amino acids. The CDR3 coding sequence is TGTGCCAGCAGTTGGTCCGGGGCCTACGTCCTGACTTTC. Translation gives CASSWSGAYVLTF.

The V gene is TRBV20-1, the J gene TRBJ2-1; D gene unclear. CDR3 length equals 11 residues. Germline lookup yields CDR1 DFQATT and CDR2 SNEGSKA (reference sequence). The V end lost 1 base, the J end lost 13 bases, and 11 bases lay between the germline ends. CDR3 in DNA: TGCAGTGCTAGAGGGCAGGCCGATCAGTTCTTC. Amino acids: CSARGQADQFF.

At least ten counts were recorded for this clonotype. The rearrangement joins TRBV2 to TRBJ1-6, with 10 bases aligning to TRBD1. The CDR3 spans 14 residues. Germline lookup yields CDR1 SNHLY and CDR2 FYNNEI. Trimming at V came to 4 bases and at J to 13 bases, leaving 7 bases not matched to a gene. The CDR3 reads CASSVGTGVVPLHF. CDR3 bases: TGTGCCAGCAGTGTTGGGACAGGGGTTGTTCCCCTCCACTTT.

This clonotype was picked up many times. The rearrangement uses TRBV6-6 and TRBJ1-6; D not certain. The CDR3 spans 13 residues. Trimming took 11 bases from V and 0 from J, leaving 8 bases between them. Germline CDR1 MNHNY, CDR2 SVGAGI (reference sequence). The CDR3 here is CAGRSSYNSPLHF. CDR3 DNA: TGTGCCGGGAGGAGCTCCTATAATTCACCCCTCCACTTT.

This clonotype was observed many times. J is TRBJ2-2 and V is TRBV4-1; TRBD2 aligns across 9 bases. V lost 3 bases to trimming and J lost 4 bases; unmatched junction nucleotides: 18. Germline V CDR1 and CDR2: MGHRA, YSYEKL. The CDR3 spans 20 residues. As DNA, the CDR3 is TGCGCCAGCAGCCATGCGGGACTAGCCGGATTCCCAAAAACCACCGGGGAGCTGTTTTTT. This translates into CASSHAGLAGFPKTTGELFF.

A note on this clonotype: A single base separates this from a much larger clone, so it may be a read error. The V gene is TRBV9, the J gene TRBJ2-7; 7 nucleotides agree with TRBD2. The CDR3 loop spans 15 amino acids. V dropped 4 bases and J dropped 1; count of bases not matched to a gene: 8. Germline-derived CDR1 and CDR2 are SGDLS and YYNGEE. The CDR3 coding sequence is TGTGCCAGCAGCCTCGGGAGGACCTTTTCCTACGAGCAGTACTTC. This translates into CASSLGRTFSYEQYF. The full variable domain, rest sourced from reference TRBV9 and TRBJ2-7, is DSGVTQTPKHLITATGQRVTLRCSPRSGDLSVYWYQQSLDQGLQFLIQYYNGEERAKGNILERFSAQQFPDLHSELNLSSLELGDSALYFCASSLGRTFSYEQYFGPGTRLTVT.

This clonotype appeared many times. The DNA of the CDR3 is TGTGCCAGCAGCTTTATCCCGGAGACCCAGTACTTC. It specifies CASSFIPETQYF. The rearrangement links TRBV7-9 to TRBJ2-5; D not certain. Germline loops: CDR1 SEHNR, CDR2 FQNEAQ (reference sequence). V lost 3 bases and J lost 5, with 7 bases in between. The CDR3 loop spans 12 amino acids.

In this sample, this clonotype turned up a few times. V usage is TRBV7-9 and J usage is TRBJ2-7; TRBD1 is a possible D gene (5 bases). V was trimmed by 7 bases and J by 2 bases, leaving 6 bases between them. This CDR3 is 11 amino acids long. Germline values: CDR1 SEHNR, CDR2 FQNEAQ (reference sequence). The CDR3 loop is CASTGTYEQYF. In DNA, the CDR3 is TGTGCCAGCACAGGGACCTACGAGCAGTACTTC.

The chain employs TRBV4-3 and TRBJ2-3; a possible D gene is TRBD1 (6 bases). V lost 1 base, J lost 3 bases, and 23 bases lay in between. Germline assignment: CDR1 LGHNA and CDR2 YSLEER. The CDR3 extends over 19 amino acids. The CDR3 loop reads CASSQGAGRSVRGTDTQYF. In nucleotides, the CDR3 is TGCGCCAGCAGCCAAGGGGCAGGCCGTAGCGTAAGGGGGACAGATACGCAGTATTTT.

This clonotype was observed many times. V is TRBV15 and J is TRBJ1-3, with D tentatively TRBD1 (5 bases). The CDR3 is 19 residues long. V was cut by 0 bases and J by 0 bases, with 18 bases left in between. The germline gives CDR1 LNHNV, CDR2 YYDKDF (reference sequence). The CDR3: CATSRDRAGPRSSGNTIYF. For the CDR3, the DNA is TGTGCCACCAGCAGAGATCGGGCAGGGCCTCGAAGCTCTGGAAACACCATATATTTT.

This clonotype was counted at least ten times. The J gene is TRBJ2-1, the V gene TRBV5-1, with TRBD2 as a possible D gene (6 bases). Germline V lookup: CDR1 SGHRS, CDR2 YFSETQ. The CDR3 contains 14 residues. V was cut by 0 bases and J by 6 bases, with 10 bases left in between. In nucleotides, the CDR3 is TGCGCCAGCAGCTTGGCGGCGGGACCCAATGAGCAGTTCTTC. Translation gives CASSLAAGPNEQFF.

In the case of this clonotype: The junction differs from germline at one of its ends, possibly a read error. This rearrangement joins TRBV2 to TRBJ2-5; D is uncertain. Germline CDR1 SNHLY, CDR2 FYNNEI. The CDR3 spans 14 residues. The CDR3 DNA sequence: TGTGCCTGCAGTGGACCGCCGTACCAAGAGACCCAGTACTTC. Its translation: CACSGPPYQETQYF.

In its sample, this clonotype was seen many times. This chain connects TRBV11-2 to TRBJ1-2, with D unresolved. V was cut by 4 bases and J by 4 bases, with 10 bases left in between. Germline CDR1 is SGHAT and CDR2 is FQNNGV. The CDR3 length is 13 residues. The CDR3 nucleotides are TGTGCCAGCAGCTCCGTAGGAGGCTATGGCTACACCTTC. Protein product: CASSSVGGYGYTF.

This clonotype showed up many times. The rearrangement joins TRBV2 to TRBJ2-2, with D possibly being TRBD1 (5 bases). The V gene lost 6 bases and the J gene lost 4 bases, with 15 bases spanning the gap. Germline loops: CDR1 SNHLY, CDR2 FYNNEI. The length of the CDR3 is 15 residues. This CDR3 is CASSGQGICTGELFF. Written as DNA, the CDR3 is TGTGCCAGCAGCGGGCAGGGAATATGCACCGGGGAGCTGTTTTTT.

This clonotype was counted ten times or more. CDR3 sequence: CASSEEGRDNEQFF. The CDR3 coding sequence is TGTGCCAGCAGTGAAGAAGGGAGGGACAATGAGCAGTTCTTC. V gene TRBV2 combines with J gene TRBJ2-1; the match to TRBD2 covers 7 bases. CDR1 SNHLY and CDR2 FYNNEI come from the germline V gene. CDR3 length equals 14 residues. Trimming cost V 1 base and J 5 bases; bases outside gene matches: 2.

This clonotype has ten or more counts. The V call is TRBV4-3, the J call TRBJ2-1; D is perhaps TRBD1 (6 bases). The CDR3 runs to 19 residues. Germline V gene sequence: CDR1 LGHNA, CDR2 YSLEER. V was trimmed by 0 bases and J by 7 bases, leaving 25 bases between them. The CDR3 reads CASSQEVPGQGEEVNEQFF. The CDR3 nucleotides read TGCGCCAGCAGCCAAGAAGTCCCGGGACAAGGGGAAGAGGTAAATGAGCAGTTCTTC.

This clonotype was picked up many times. This sequence joins TRBV29-1 and TRBJ2-4; D is perhaps TRBD1 (6 bases). CDR1 and CDR2 from the germline V gene are SQVTM and ANQGSEA. This CDR3 region has 11 residues. Trimming cost V 0 bases and J 11 bases, with 8 bases left between them. CDR3 bases: TGCAGCGTTGAAGACAGGGGTTTTCAGTACTTC. Its protein product is CSVEDRGFQYF.

Ten or more counts support this clonotype. The V and J genes are TRBV27 and TRBJ2-7; 9 nucleotides agree with TRBD1. In germline, CDR1 is MNHEY, CDR2 SMNVEV (reference sequence). With 3 bases clipped from V and 0 bases from J, the junction kept 15 bases outside the gene matches. The CDR3 sequence is 19 residues long. The CDR3, as DNA: TGTGCCAGCAGTTTTCGGGTTGAACCGGGACAGGGTCGCTCCTACGAGCAGTACTTC. Its translation: CASSFRVEPGQGRSYEQYF.

This clonotype was found many times. The chain has TRBV4-1 and TRBJ2-3, with D perhaps matching TRBD1 (7 bases). Trimming took 0 bases from V and 2 from J, leaving 12 bases between them. This CDR3 has 16 amino acids. Germline V gives CDR1 MGHRA, CDR2 YSYEKL. CDR3 amino acids: CASSQDQGGLTDTQYF. The CDR3, as DNA: TGCGCCAGCAGCCAAGATCAGGGGGGACTCACAGATACGCAGTATTTT.

Turning to this clonotype: This clone may be a read error of a much larger clone one base away. The chain uses TRBV12-3 or TRBV12-4 and TRBJ2-3; D assignment may be TRBD1 or TRBD2 (5 bases each). V lost 7 bases to trimming and J lost 2 bases, with 16 bases between them. This CDR3 has 15 amino acids. The CDR3 is CASTLNGATTDTQYF. The CDR3 nucleotides are TGTGCCAGCACCTTGAACGGGGCCACCACAGATACGCAGTATTTT.

Notes on this clonotype: It may be a read error: a sequence one base away is much more abundant. Since no conserved phenylalanine or tryptophan closes the CDR3, a read error is the likely cause. The CDR3: CASSLGGASSYNEQFI. The CDR3 nucleotides are TGTGCCAGCAGCTTGGGGGGGGCGAGTTCCTACAATGAGCAGTTCATC. The rearrangement uses TRBV5-5 and TRBJ2-1; D is perhaps TRBD1 or TRBD2 (6 bases each). The CDR3 consists of 16 residues. Trimming took off 0 bases at V and 1 base at J, with 11 bases between the two ends. CDR1 and CDR2 from the germline V gene are SGHKS and YYEKEE (reference sequence).

Ten or more counts support this clonotype. The chain has TRBV12-3 or TRBV12-4 and TRBJ2-2, with D possibly TRBD2 on 6 matching bases. CDR3 length equals 15 residues. V lost 4 bases and J lost 6, with 15 bases in between. The CDR3 loop is CASSSVTPSAGELFF. The DNA of the CDR3 is TGTGCCAGCAGTTCCGTCACTCCTAGCGCCGGGGAGCTGTTTTTT.

This clonotype was found many times. The chain combines TRBV20-1 with TRBJ2-5, with 10 nucleotides matching TRBD1. Losses at the gene ends were 1 base for V and 5 bases for J; bases not matched to a gene: 1. In germline, CDR1 is DFQATT, CDR2 SNEGSKA (reference sequence). This CDR3 is 13 amino acids long. In nucleotides, the CDR3 is TGCAGTGCTAGAGGACAGGGGGCTGAGACCCAGTACTTC. Translated, it gives CSARGQGAETQYF.

This clonotype was picked up many times. The V call is TRBV10-1, the J call TRBJ2-6; D may be TRBD1 or TRBD2 (5 bases each). The CDR3 has 16 amino acids. From germline, CDR1 is WNHNN and CDR2 SYGVQD (reference sequence). Trimming took 6 bases from V and 1 from J, leaving 13 bases between them. This CDR3 reads CASSDSRDSGANVLTF. CDR3 DNA sequence: TGCGCCAGCAGCGACAGTCGGGATTCTGGGGCCAACGTCCTGACTTTC.

In its sample, this clonotype was seen many times. J is TRBJ1-1 and V is TRBV20-1; unclear D gene. This CDR3 region has 18 residues. Looked up from germline, CDR1 is DFQATT and CDR2 is SNEGSKA (reference sequence). Trimming took off 2 bases at V and 0 bases at J, with 22 bases between the two ends. Written as DNA, the CDR3 is TGCAGTGCTAGAACCCCCCTTTCCATGACAACTATGAACACTGAAGCTTTCTTT. This gives the protein CSARTPLSMTTMNTEAFF.